The present T cell receptor (beta chain) was sequenced within a study of T cells in Graves' hyperthyroidism and ophthalmopathy (dated by TCRdb to the late 2010s). Regarding the complete study: A discovery cohort of about a hundred patients, roughly 40 with Graves' ophthalmopathy and over 55 with stable Graves' hyperthyroidism, was used to find distinguishing TCR V-J signatures. The paper describes TCR Vbeta CDR3 sequencing of 120 to 150 peripheral blood samples, made up of some 42 ophthalmopathy patients, approximately 73 hyperthyroidism patients and some 17 progressor patients. The 85 to 100 discovery patients were divided at random into training and test sets in a 7:3 ratio. Once sampling was done, hyperthyroidism patients were given methimazole at a starting dose of 30 mg daily, whereas ophthalmopathy patients were given high-dose intravenous methylprednisolone. Prospective prediction of ophthalmopathy was tested in an independent validation cohort of under 20 hyperthyroidism patients and 15 to 17 patients who later progressed to ophthalmopathy. In several Graves' hyperthyroidism patients, the study also compared T-cell repertoires from thyroid tissue with T-cell repertoires from blood.

Amplification of TCR beta CDR3 regions was carried out from RNA transcripts. The TCR CDR3 was subjected to a first round of RT-PCR using the HTBI primer set and the Qiagen OneStep RT-PCR kit. A second multiplex PCR round built the libraries, followed by size selection and purification. The libraries were sequenced on an Illumina HiSeq2000 using paired-end 100 bp reads. On the authors' methods: SOAPnuke was used to process the raw data, removing reads that contained adapters or uncalled bases, had a mean Phred below 15, or lacked an exact match to the constant primer or identifier. COPE v1.2.5 was used to merge the high-quality paired reads, and each unique nucleotide sequence was defined as a clonotype. MiTCR v1.1 was used to align the clonotypes against IMGT TRBV, TRBD and TRBJ reference segments. The analysis was restricted to V-J combinations with a frequency above 0.0001, which together covered approximately 99% of the repertoires. The TCS score was defined as F50 (clonal expansion) divided by E x V (chaos), with BLOSUM62-based TCRdist calculated between CDR3 peptides within each V-J. Welch's t-statistics and random forest reduced around 520 V-J features to 10 to 15, which were used in a naive Bayes classifier (R e1071). The Morisita-Horn index was used to measure how similar the thyroid and blood repertoires were. TCRdb trimmed the raw reads at Q25, called clones with MiXCR and kept productive beta chains. One record per CDR3 amino acid sequence lists the most common genes and DNA. These V and J calls derive from TCRdb rather than the authors' analysis. A total of more than 500,000 distinct CDR3 sequences appear in this sample, 35% to 50% of them only once. Approximately 44% of the sample lies in the top ten.

Summary of the overall study and its limitations: No statistical method was used to fix the sample size in advance, and group allocation was not hidden from the investigators. During validation, the model predicted progression to ophthalmopathy a median of approximately six months ahead of onset, with around 65% sensitivity and about 72% specificity. A 13 V-J signature model separated ophthalmopathy from stable hyperthyroidism, with just over 85% sensitivity and just under 84% specificity in cross-validation and 80%/75% in testing. Most expanded thyroid clonotypes (frequency above 0.001) were also found in blood, which suggests that blood repertoires may mirror thyroid immune responses.

Patients with uncontrolled infections, other autoimmune diseases, pregnancy or lactation were excluded. Clinical symptoms, serum thyroxine and TRAb, thyroid ultrasound, and orbital computed tomography formed the basis for the diagnoses. Total RNA was extracted with Trizol reagent, and quality was checked on an Agilent 2100 Bioanalyzer. This clonotype was found many times. Its cognate antigen has yet to be identified. No per-base quality is available; no much larger clone lies one base away. The receptor was isolated from an adult woman with Graves' disease, either hyperthyroidism or ophthalmopathy (not recorded which). The sequencing input was peripheral blood or thyroid tissue (not recorded which).

The encoded CDR3 is CASSLDPSPEQYF. The DNA sequence is TGTGCCAGCAGCCTTGACCCTAGCCCCGAGCAGTACTTC. The rearranged segments are TRBV12-3 or TRBV12-4 and TRBJ2-7; TRBD2 is perhaps the D gene, given 5 matching bases. CDR3 length: 13 amino acids, cysteine to phenylalanine. The kept DNA is CDR3 alone, 39 bases in frame from the first base. The V and J ends are trimmed by 6 bases and 6 bases, leaving 15 bases between them.